This is a list of T cell receptor beta chains from one sample in a study of T-cell reconstitution after alpha-beta-depleted transplantation in children. Each CDR3 protein is one row after TCRdb ran MiXCR on the PCR reads. The profile covers some 290,000 distinct CDR3 sequences, with around 20% appearing a single time and roughly 11% taken by the ten largest. Sequenced material: PBMCs, mostly from graft donor cells, taken 180 days after TCRalphabeta/CD19-depleted stem cell transplant. Receptors were obtained from a male patient aged 10 to 17 who had a stem cell transplant for acute lymphoblastic leukemia, so the T cells may come from the graft donor. The CDR3 runs from the conserved cysteine through the conserved F or W. D genes are given only for firm matches. Where a row states a size, it is once, few, many or the class of an expanded clone; other rows omit it.

D | J | size | V | DNA | CDR3
. | TRBJ2-7 | . | TRBV11-2 | TGTGCCAGCAGCTTAGATACTAGGATCTACGAGCAGTACTTC | CASSLDTRIYEQYF
. | TRBJ2-7 | . | TRBV21-1 | TGTGCCAGCAGCAAAGCCTTTTTAGGACAGGGGAGGGGATATAGCTCCTACGAGCAGTACTTC | CASSKAFLGQGRGYSSYEQYF
TRBD1 | TRBJ2-7 | . | TRBV2 | TGTGCCACCTCGAAAAGACAGGGCTCCTACGAGCAGTACTTC | CATSKRQGSYEQYF
TRBD2 | TRBJ2-3 | . | TRBV6-1 | TGTGCCGGACGCGGGACTAACACTAAAACAGATACGCAGTATTTT | CAGRGTNTKTDTQYF
TRBD2 | TRBJ2-3 | . | TRBV12-3/TRBV12-4 | TGTGCCAGCAGTTCCCGAGCGGGAGGGCCCGCAGATACGCAGTATTTT | CASSSRAGGPADTQYF
. | TRBJ2-1 | . | TRBV3-1 | TGTGCCAGCAGCCAGGGTGTGCATCCCCTCAATGAGCAGTTCTTC | CASSQGVHPLNEQFF
. | TRBJ2-7 | . | TRBV7-3 | TGTGCCAGCAGCCTATTTACCGGAGCAGGGGAGCAGTACTTC | CASSLFTGAGEQYF
TRBD1 | TRBJ2-7 | few | TRBV29-1 | TGCAGCGTTGAGAGGGACAGTCCCTACGAGCAGTACTTC | CSVERDSPYEQYF
TRBD1 | TRBJ2-3 | few | TRBV12-3/TRBV12-4 | TGTGCCAGCAGTTCCCCCGGGACAGGGAGTGATACGCAGTATTTT | CASSSPGTGSDTQYF
. | TRBJ2-6 | once | TRBV9 | TGTGCCAGCAGCCATTCAGACGGGTACTCTGGGGCCAACGTCCTGACTTTC | CASSHSDGYSGANVLTF
. | TRBJ2-1 | few | TRBV6-1 | TGTGCCAGCAGTCAAGACAGGGGACTATACAATGAGCAGTTCTTC | CASSQDRGLYNEQFF
TRBD1 | TRBJ2-7 | . | TRBV18 | TGTGCCAGCTCGGGACAGTACGAGCAGTACTTC | CASSGQYEQYF
. | TRBJ2-7 | . | TRBV15 | TGTGCCACCAGCCAAGAGAGGGGACGATCCTACGAGCAGTACTTC | CATSQERGRSYEQYF
TRBD2 | TRBJ2-7 | . | TRBV11-2 | TGTGCCAGCAGCTTAGGCGGAGGGGGACTAGCGGGCTCCTACGAGCAGTACTTC | CASSLGGGGLAGSYEQYF
TRBD1 | TRBJ1-2 | many | TRBV12-3/TRBV12-4 | TGTGCCAGCAGTTCCTCGGACAGGGTTAATGGCTACACCTTC | CASSSSDRVNGYTF
TRBD1 | TRBJ1-2 | few | TRBV12-3/TRBV12-4 | TGTGCCAGCAGCCAGGGACAGACATACTATGGCTACACCTTC | CASSQGQTYYGYTF
. | TRBJ2-1 | . | TRBV20-1 | TGCAGTTCACGGGGCAACAATGAGCAGTTCTTC | CSSRGNNEQFF
TRBD2 | TRBJ2-3 | few | TRBV5-1 | TGCGCCAGCAGCTTCGCCGGGAGGGCCGCAGATACGCAGTATTTT | CASSFAGRAADTQYF
. | TRBJ2-7 | . | TRBV7-9 | TGTGCCAGCAGCCCAAAACAACTATCCTACGAGCAGTACTTC | CASSPKQLSYEQYF
TRBD2 | TRBJ2-2 | few | TRBV11-1 | TGTGCCAGCAGCCCTACCCCTAGCGGGAGAGGAACCGGGGAGCTGTTTTTT | CASSPTPSGRGTGELFF
TRBD2 | TRBJ2-3 | many | TRBV7-6 | TGTGCCAGCAGCTTAGCCCTAGCGGGATGGGGCACAGATACGCAGTATTTT | CASSLALAGWGTDTQYF
TRBD1 | TRBJ1-3 | . | TRBV12-3/TRBV12-4 | TGTGCCAGCAGCTACAGGGGGTTAAGAAACACCATATATTTT | CASSYRGLRNTIYF
. | TRBJ2-1 | few | TRBV4-2 | TGTGCCAGCAGCCAAGAGGAGCGGAACTACAATGAGCAGTTCTTC | CASSQEERNYNEQFF
TRBD1 | TRBJ1-5 | . | TRBV11-2 | TGTGCCAGCAGCTCGACAGGGGGCACAAGTCAGCCCCAGCATTTT | CASSSTGGTSQPQHF
. | TRBJ1-1 | few | TRBV11-2 | TGTGCCAGCAGCGCCGGGACTCCCCCGGCTGAAGCTTTCTTT | CASSAGTPPAEAFF
TRBD2 | TRBJ2-1 | few | TRBV11-2 | TGTGCCAGCAGCTCACTAGCGGGAAGGACTGAGCAGTTCTTC | CASSSLAGRTEQFF
. | TRBJ1-2 | . | TRBV10-2 | TGCGCCAGCAACCGAGGGGGGGGCGAAGACTATGGCTACACCTTC | CASNRGGGEDYGYTF
TRBD1 | TRBJ1-2 | . | TRBV7-9 | TGTGCCAGCAGCTTAGTAGGACAGGTGGGCTACACCTTC | CASSLVGQVGYTF
. | TRBJ1-4 | . | TRBV12-3/TRBV12-4 | TGTGCCAGCAGTTTTCATCGGGGCTATGCTAATGAAAAACTGTTTTTT | CASSFHRGYANEKLFF
. | TRBJ2-1 | . | TRBV5-1 | TGCGCCAGCAGCTTGAGCGGGACACCAAACAATGAGCAGTTCTTC | CASSLSGTPNNEQFF